What follows is one T cell receptor beta chain and its context. This record belongs to a study of T cell changes during pregnancy in multiple sclerosis. Repertoires were generated with immunoSEQ multiplex PCR, while TCRdb's copy carries only in-frame clones and drops some. The profile shows 35,000 to 45,000 clones, 91% of them singletons. The clonotype was recovered from a female donor in good health, enrolled as a control in a pregnancy study. The sample in question was CD4+ T cells from peripheral blood mononuclear cells, obtained in the second trimester of pregnancy.

The CDR3 DNA reads TGCGCCAGCAGCTTGGAGGGGGATACGCAGTATTTT. Its translation is CASSLEGDTQYF. This rearrangement joins TRBV5-1 to TRBJ2-3; D is possibly TRBD1 (5 bases). Deletions cut 0 bases from V and 6 bases from J, with 5 bases between. Germline CDR1 reads SGHRS; CDR2 reads YFSETQ. The length of the CDR3 is 12 residues.